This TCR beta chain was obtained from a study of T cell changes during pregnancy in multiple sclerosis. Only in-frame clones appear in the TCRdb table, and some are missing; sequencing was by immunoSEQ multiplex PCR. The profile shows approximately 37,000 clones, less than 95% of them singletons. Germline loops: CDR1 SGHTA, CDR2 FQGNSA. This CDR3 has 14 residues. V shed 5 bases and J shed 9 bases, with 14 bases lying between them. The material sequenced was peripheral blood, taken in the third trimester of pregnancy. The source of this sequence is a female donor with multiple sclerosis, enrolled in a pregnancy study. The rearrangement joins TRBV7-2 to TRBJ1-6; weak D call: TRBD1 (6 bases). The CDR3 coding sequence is TGTGCCAGCAGCCCGTTAAGGGGGTCTTCACCCCTCCACTTT. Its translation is CASSPLRGSSPLHF.